The following is a T cell receptor (beta chain) sequence with its context. This entry belongs to a study of blood T cell repertoires in COVID-19. On the study more broadly: Samples taken during acute and convalescent COVID-19 were collected in the United States, Italy and Spain. T cells, B-cell-depleted T cells, or PBMCs provided the cDNA or gDNA that served as material.

The CDR3 contains 13 residues. Trimming stripped 2 bases from V and 0 bases from J, with 7 bases between. Germline V gives CDR1 GTSNPN, CDR2 SVGIG (reference sequence). Authors' analysis steps: Using reference gene primer amplification, nucleated cell counts were estimated. Libraries were prepared by immunoSEQ multiplex PCR; TCRdb keeps only in-frame clonotypes and omits some of them. V, J and clone size are taken as reported in that table, and D and trimming were inferred from the DNA itself. The table has over 150,000 clones, about nine tenths seen once. The chain has TRBV30 and TRBJ1-1, with D perhaps matching TRBD1 (5 bases). This clonotype was sampled from a woman aged 55-69 years who had recovered from COVID-19. The sequenced material came from peripheral blood. CDR3 in DNA: TGTGCCTGGAGTAAGGGGATGAACACTGAAGCTTTCTTT. It is translated as CAWSKGMNTEAFF.